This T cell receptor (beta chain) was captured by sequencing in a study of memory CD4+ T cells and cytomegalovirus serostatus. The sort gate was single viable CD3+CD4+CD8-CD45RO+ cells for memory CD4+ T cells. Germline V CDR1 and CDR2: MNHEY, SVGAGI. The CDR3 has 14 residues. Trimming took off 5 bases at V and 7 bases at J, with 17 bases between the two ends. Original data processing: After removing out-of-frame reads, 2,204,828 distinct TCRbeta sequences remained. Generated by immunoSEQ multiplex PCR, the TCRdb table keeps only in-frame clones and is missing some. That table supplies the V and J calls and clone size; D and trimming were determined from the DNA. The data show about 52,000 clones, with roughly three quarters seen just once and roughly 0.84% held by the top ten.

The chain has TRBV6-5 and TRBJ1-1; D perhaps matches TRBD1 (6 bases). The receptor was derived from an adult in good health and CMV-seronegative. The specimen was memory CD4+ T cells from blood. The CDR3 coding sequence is TGTGCCAGCAGTCCAGGTTTGGGGGGGCTTGAAGCTTTCTTT. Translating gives CASSPGLGGLEAFF.